The next 5 T cell receptor beta chains were all read from a single sample in a study of beta chain features in type 1 diabetes. The study, taken as a whole, reports: Significant though moderate, a shortening of TCRB CDR3s appeared in all four CD4+ subsets of Type 1 diabetes patients.

Every bit of the isolated RNA underwent reverse transcription, so sequencing read expressed TCRB transcripts. This table comes from immunoSEQ multiplex PCR, and its TCRdb copy is limited to in-frame clones, with some not included. The sample lists around 160,000 clones, approximately 9% seen once, with 0.54% in the top ten. Their target antigens are unknown. Specimen: central memory CD4+ T cells from blood. The receptor set was obtained from a woman between 18 and 30 years old with type 1 diabetes.

This clone has a handful of counts. The V and J genes are TRBV30 and TRBJ2-2; 9 bases fit TRBD1. V lost 2 bases and J lost 3; bases outside the gene matches: 7. The germline CDR1 and CDR2 sequences are GTSNPN and SVGIG (reference sequence). CDR3 size: 16 residues. The CDR3, as DNA: TGTGCCTGGAGTAATCGGGACAGGGCTTACACCGGGGAGCTGTTTTTT. Protein product: CAWSNRDRAYTGELFF.

V gene TRBV11-2 combines with J gene TRBJ2-5, with 7 bases fitting TRBD2. In germline, CDR1 is SGHAT, CDR2 FQNNGV. The CDR3 spans 14 residues. Trimming took 5 bases from V and 5 from J; bases not matched to a gene: 8. The CDR3 nucleotides read TGTGCCAGCAGCCCGGACGGGAGGAGGGAGACCCAGTACTTC. As protein: CASSPDGRRETQYF.

V and J are TRBV11-2 and TRBJ2-7; a weak D match, TRBD1 (6 bases). In germline, CDR1 is SGHAT, CDR2 FQNNGV. The CDR3 length is 16 residues. Trimming shortened V by 2 bases and J by 4 bases, and 18 bases separated the two germline ends. The CDR3 region is CASSLNYRVNLYEQYF. DNA of the CDR3: TGTGCCAGCAGCTTAAATTACAGGGTAAACCTGTACGAGCAGTACTTC.

This clone was seen only a few times. The chain uses TRBV15 and TRBJ1-4; D ambiguous. This CDR3 spans 15 amino acids. Germline V CDR1 and CDR2: LNHNV, YYDKDF (reference sequence). Trimming left V 0 bases short and J 8 bases short, with 13 bases between. The CDR3 spells CATSRDQLSGEKLFF. The DNA of the CDR3 is TGTGCCACCAGCAGAGATCAGTTATCCGGGGAAAAACTGTTTTTT.

This clone was seen a few times. The J gene is TRBJ2-5, the V gene TRBV5-1; tentatively, D is TRBD2 (6 bases). CDR1 SGHRS and CDR2 YFSETQ come from the germline V gene. V gave up 2 bases and J gave up 4 bases, with 12 bases separating them. The CDR3 loop spans 14 amino acids. The chain's CDR3 is CASSFGEDGETQYF. CDR3 coding DNA: TGCGCCAGCAGCTTTGGGGAGGATGGAGAGACCCAGTACTTC.